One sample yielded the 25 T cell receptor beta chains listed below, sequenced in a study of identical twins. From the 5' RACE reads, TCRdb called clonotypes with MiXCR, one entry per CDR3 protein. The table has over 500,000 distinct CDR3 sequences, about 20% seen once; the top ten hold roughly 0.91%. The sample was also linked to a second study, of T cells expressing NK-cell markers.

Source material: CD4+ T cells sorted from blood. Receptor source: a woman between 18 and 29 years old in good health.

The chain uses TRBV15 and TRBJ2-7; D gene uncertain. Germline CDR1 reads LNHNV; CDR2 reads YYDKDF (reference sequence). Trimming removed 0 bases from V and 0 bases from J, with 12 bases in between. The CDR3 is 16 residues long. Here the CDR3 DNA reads TGTGCCACCAGCAGAGATCGTTCAGGATTCTCCTACGAGCAGTACTTC. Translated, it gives CATSRDRSGFSYEQYF.

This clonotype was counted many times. CDR3: CSASSRGFSYEQYF. CDR3 in DNA: TGCAGTGCTAGTAGTAGGGGTTTTTCCTACGAGCAGTACTTC. The gene calls are TRBV20-1 and TRBJ2-7, with D tentatively TRBD1 (5 bases). CDR3 size: 14 residues. V lost 3 bases and J lost 1, with 13 bases in between. The germline CDR1 and CDR2 sequences are DFQATT and SNEGSKA (reference sequence).

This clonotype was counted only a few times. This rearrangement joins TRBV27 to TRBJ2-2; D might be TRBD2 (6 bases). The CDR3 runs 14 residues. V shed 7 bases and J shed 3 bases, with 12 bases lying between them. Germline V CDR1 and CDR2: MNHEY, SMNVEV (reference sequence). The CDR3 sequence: CASTDGRYTGELFF. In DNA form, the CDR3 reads TGTGCCAGCACCGATGGGAGGTACACCGGGGAGCTGTTTTTT.

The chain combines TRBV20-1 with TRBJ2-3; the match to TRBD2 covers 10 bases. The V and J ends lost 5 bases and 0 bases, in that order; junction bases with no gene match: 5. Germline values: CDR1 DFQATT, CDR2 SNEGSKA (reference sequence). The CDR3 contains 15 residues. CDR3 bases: TGCAGTGCTCATAGCGGGAGGACTAGCACAGATACGCAGTATTTT. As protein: CSAHSGRTSTDTQYF.

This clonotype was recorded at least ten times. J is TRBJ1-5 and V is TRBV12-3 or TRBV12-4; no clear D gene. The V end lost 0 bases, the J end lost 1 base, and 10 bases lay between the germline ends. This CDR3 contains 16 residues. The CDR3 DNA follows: TGTGCCAGCAGTTTAGCCGGGAGAGGAAGCAATCAGCCCCAGCATTTT. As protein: CASSLAGRGSNQPQHF.

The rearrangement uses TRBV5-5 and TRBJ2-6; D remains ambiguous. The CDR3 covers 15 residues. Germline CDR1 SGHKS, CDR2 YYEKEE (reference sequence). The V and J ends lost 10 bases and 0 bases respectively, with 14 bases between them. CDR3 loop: CAGSYSDSGANVLTF. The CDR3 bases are TGTGCCGGAAGTTACTCGGACTCTGGGGCCAACGTCCTGACTTTC.

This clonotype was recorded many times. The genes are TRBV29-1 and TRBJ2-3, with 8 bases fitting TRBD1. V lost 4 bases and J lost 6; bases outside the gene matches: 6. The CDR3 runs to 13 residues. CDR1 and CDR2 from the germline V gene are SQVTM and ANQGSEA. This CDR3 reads CSVGTGLWDTQYF. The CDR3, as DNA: TGCAGCGTTGGGACAGGGTTATGGGATACGCAGTATTTT.

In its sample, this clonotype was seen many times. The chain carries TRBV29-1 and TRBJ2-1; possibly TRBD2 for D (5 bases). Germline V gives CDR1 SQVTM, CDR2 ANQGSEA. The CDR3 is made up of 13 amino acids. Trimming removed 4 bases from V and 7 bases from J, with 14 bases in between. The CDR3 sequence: CSVVYARGNEQFF. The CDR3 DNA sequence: TGCAGCGTTGTCTATGCCCGGGGAAATGAGCAGTTCTTC.

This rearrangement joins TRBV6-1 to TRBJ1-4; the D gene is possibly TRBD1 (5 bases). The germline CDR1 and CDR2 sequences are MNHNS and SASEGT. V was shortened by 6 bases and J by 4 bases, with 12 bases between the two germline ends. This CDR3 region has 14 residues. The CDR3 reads CASRRDGINEKLFF. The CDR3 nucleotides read TGTGCCAGCAGGAGGGACGGTATTAATGAAAAACTGTTTTTT.

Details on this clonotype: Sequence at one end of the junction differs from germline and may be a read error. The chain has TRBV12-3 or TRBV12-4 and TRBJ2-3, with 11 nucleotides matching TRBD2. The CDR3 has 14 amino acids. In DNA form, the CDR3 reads TGTGCCAGCAGCTTAGCGGGGGGGCAAGATACGCAGTATTTT. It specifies CASSLAGGQDTQYF.

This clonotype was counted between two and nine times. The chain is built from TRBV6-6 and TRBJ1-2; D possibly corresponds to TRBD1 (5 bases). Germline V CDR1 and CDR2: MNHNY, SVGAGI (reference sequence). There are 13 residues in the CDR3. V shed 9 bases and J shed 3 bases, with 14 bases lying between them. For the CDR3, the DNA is TGTGCCAGTTCCCGGTGGGGCGACTATGGCTACACCTTC. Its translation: CASSRWGDYGYTF.

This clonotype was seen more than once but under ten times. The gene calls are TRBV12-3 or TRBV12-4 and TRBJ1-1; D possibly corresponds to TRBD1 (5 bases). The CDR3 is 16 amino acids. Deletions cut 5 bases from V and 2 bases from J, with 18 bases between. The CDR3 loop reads CASSPIHRTTNTEAFF. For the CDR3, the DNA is TGTGCCAGCAGTCCAATCCACAGGACTACCAACACTGAAGCTTTCTTT.

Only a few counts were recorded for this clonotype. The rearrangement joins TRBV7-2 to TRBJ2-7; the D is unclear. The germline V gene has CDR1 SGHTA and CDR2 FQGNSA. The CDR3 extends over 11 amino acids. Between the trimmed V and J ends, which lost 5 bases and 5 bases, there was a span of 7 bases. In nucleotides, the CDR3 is TGTGCCAGCAGCCACGTTGACGAGCAGTACTTC. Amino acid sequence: CASSHVDEQYF.

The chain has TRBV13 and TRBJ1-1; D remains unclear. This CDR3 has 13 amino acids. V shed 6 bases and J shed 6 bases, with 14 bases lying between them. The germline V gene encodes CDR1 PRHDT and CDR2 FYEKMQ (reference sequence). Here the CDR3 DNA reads TGTGCCAGCAGAAAAGAGGCGTCCTCTGAAGCTTTCTTT. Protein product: CASRKEASSEAFF.

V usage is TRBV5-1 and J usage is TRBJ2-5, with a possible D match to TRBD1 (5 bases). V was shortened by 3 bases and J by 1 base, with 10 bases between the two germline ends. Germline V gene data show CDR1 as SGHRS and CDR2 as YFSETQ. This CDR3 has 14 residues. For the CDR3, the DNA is TGCGCCAGCAGCTATCAGGGTCCCCAAGAGACCCAGTACTTC. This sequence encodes CASSYQGPQETQYF.

The CDR3 coding sequence is TGTGCCAGCAGGTCGAGGGGGGCTTTCTTT. It translates to CASRSRGAFF. The V and J genes are TRBV7-2 and TRBJ1-1, with a weak D call TRBD1 (6 bases). V was cut by 6 bases and J by 11 bases, with 10 bases left in between. The CDR3 is made up of 10 amino acids. CDR1 is SGHTA, CDR2 FQGNSA, per germline.

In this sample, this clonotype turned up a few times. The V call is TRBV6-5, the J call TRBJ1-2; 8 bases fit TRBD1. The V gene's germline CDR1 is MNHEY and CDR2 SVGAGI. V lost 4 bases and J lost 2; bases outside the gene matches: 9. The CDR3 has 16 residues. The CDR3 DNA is TGTGCCAGCAGTTCCAGTCCCGGGACAGGAAACTATGGCTACACCTTC. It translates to CASSSSPGTGNYGYTF.

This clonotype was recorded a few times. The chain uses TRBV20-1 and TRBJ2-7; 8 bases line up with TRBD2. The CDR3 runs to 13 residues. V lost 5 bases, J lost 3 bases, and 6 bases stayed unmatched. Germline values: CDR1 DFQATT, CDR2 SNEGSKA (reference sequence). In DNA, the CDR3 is TGCAGTGCTGGTCTTCGGGGGGGCTACGAGCAGTACTTC. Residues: CSAGLRGGYEQYF.

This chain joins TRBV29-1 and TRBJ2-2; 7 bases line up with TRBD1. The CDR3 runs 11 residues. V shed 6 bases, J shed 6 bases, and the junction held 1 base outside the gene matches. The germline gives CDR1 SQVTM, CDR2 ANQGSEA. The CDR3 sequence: CSVRGPGELFF. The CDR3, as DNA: TGCAGCGTAAGGGGGCCCGGGGAGCTGTTTTTT.

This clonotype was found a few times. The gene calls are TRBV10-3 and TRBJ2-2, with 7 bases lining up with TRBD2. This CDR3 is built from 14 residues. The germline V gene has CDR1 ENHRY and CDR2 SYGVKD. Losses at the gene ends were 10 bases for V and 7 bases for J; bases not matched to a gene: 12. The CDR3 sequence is CATSTSNGGGELFF. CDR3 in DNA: TGTGCCACATCGACTAGCAATGGGGGCGGGGAGCTGTTTTTT.

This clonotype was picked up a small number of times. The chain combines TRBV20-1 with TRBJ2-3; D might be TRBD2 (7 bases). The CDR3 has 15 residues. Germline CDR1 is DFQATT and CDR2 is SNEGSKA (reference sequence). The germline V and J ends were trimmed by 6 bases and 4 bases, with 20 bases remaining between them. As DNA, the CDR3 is TGCAGTGCGGGGGGGGGCCTAATGGTCCCAGATACGCAGTATTTT. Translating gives CSAGGGLMVPDTQYF.

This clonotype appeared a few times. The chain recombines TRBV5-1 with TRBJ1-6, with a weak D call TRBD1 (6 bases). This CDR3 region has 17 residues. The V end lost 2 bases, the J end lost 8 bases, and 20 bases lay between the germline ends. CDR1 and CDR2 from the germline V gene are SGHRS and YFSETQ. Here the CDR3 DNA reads TGCGCCAGCAGCTTAAGTAGTTTCGACAGGATGTATTCACCCCTCCACTTT. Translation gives CASSLSSFDRMYSPLHF.

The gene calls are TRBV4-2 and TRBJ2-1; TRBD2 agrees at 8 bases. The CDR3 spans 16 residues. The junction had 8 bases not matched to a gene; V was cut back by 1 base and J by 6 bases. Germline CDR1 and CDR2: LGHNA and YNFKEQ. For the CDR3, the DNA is TGTGCCAGCAGCCAAGTAGCGGGGAAGGGGTTCAATGAGCAGTTCTTC. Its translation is CASSQVAGKGFNEQFF.

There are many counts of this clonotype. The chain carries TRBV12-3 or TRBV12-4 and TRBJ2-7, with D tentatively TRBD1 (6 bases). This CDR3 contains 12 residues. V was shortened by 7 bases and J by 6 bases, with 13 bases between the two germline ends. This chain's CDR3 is CASNQQGSEQYF. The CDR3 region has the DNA TGTGCCAGCAACCAGCAGGGGTCCGAGCAGTACTTC.

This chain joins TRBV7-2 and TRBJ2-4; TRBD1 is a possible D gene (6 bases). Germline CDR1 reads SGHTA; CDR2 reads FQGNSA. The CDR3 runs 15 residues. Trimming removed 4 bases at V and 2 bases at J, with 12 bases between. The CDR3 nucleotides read TGTGCCAGCAGCTCTCAGACAGGCTCCAAAAACATTCAGTACTTC. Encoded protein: CASSSQTGSKNIQYF.